These 32 T cell receptor beta chains came from one sample sequenced in a study of blood T cell repertoires in COVID-19. This table comes from immunoSEQ multiplex PCR, and its TCRdb copy is limited to in-frame clones, with some not included. Among over 200,000 clones listed, approximately 91% were seen once. Sequences were obtained from PBMCs or T cells enriched from blood (not recorded which). The receptors come from a human donor in a cohort exposed to, infected with or recovered from COVID-19 (not recorded which). The donor label of this sample is uncertain.

The J gene is TRBJ1-1, the V gene TRBV30; D call uncertain. The ends were cut back, 2 bases at V and 1 base at J, with 14 bases in the middle. The germline gives CDR1 GTSNPN, CDR2 SVGIG (reference sequence). The CDR3 contains 15 residues. CDR3 protein: CAWSTYGVQNTEAFF. In DNA form, the CDR3 reads TGTGCCTGGAGTACGTACGGGGTCCAGAACACTGAAGCTTTCTTT.

The genes are TRBV13 and TRBJ2-1; TRBD2 agrees at 8 bases. CDR3 size: 17 residues. The trim removed 3 bases at V and 0 bases at J, leaving 7 bases unmatched. Germline V CDR1 and CDR2: PRHDT, FYEKMQ (reference sequence). The CDR3 DNA follows: TGTGCCAGCAGCTTCGCCTACCGGGGGGGCTCCTACAATGAGCAGTTCTTC. Protein product: CASSFAYRGGSYNEQFF. Complete variable domain (other parts from reference TRBV13 and TRBJ2-1): AAGVIQSPRHLIKEKRETATLKCYPIPRHDTVYWYQQGPGQDPQFLISFYEKMQSDKGSIPDRFSAQQFSDYHSELNMSSLELGDSALYFCASSFAYRGGSYNEQFFGPGTRLTVL.

V usage is TRBV5-5 and J usage is TRBJ1-2, with D unclear. From germline, CDR1 is SGHKS and CDR2 YYEKEE (reference sequence). The CDR3 runs to 17 residues. V dropped 2 bases and J dropped 3 bases, with 20 bases sitting between them. CDR3 in amino acids: CASSFRRDPFGDYGYTF. DNA of the CDR3: TGTGCCAGCAGCTTTAGGAGAGACCCATTCGGGGACTATGGCTACACCTTC.

This sequence joins TRBV21-1 and TRBJ1-2; the table's D gene call, TRBD1, was not cross checked with the DNA. TRBV21-1 is given as a pseudogene. The CDR3 is made up of 16 amino acids. The CDR3 region is CASSKSPDRGPYGYTF. CDR3 DNA: TGTGCCAGCAGCAAATCACCGGACAGGGGACCCTATGGCTACACCTTC.

The chain is built from TRBV7-2 and TRBJ2-2; the D is unclear. Trimming stripped 0 bases from V and 1 base from J, with 6 bases between. This CDR3 contains 15 residues. Per germline, CDR1 SGHTA and CDR2 FQGNSA. The CDR3 region is CASSLAYGNTGELFF. CDR3 in DNA: TGTGCCAGCAGCTTAGCGTACGGGAACACCGGGGAGCTGTTTTTT.

The CDR3 protein is CASSQDARGLTGYTF. CDR3 coding DNA: TGTGCCAGCAGCCAAGATGCCAGGGGGCTAACGGGCTACACCTTC. This chain connects TRBV3-1 (or the pseudogene TRBV3-2) to TRBJ1-2; 8 bases fit TRBD1. Germline-derived CDR1 and CDR2 are LGHDT and YNNKEL (reference sequence). With 0 bases clipped from V and 8 bases from J, the junction kept 8 bases outside the gene matches. The CDR3 is made up of 15 amino acids.

CDR3 sequence: CASSSSGGNQQFF. The CDR3 DNA is TGTGCCAGCAGTTCTAGCGGGGGGAATCAGCAGTTCTTC. The rearrangement joins TRBV7-2 to TRBJ2-1; 11 positions match TRBD2. This CDR3 has 13 amino acids. Germline CDR1 and CDR2: SGHTA and FQGNSA. Trimming at V came to 6 bases and at J to 11 bases, leaving 6 bases not matched to a gene.

The rearrangement joins TRBV19 to TRBJ1-2; 10 bases map to TRBD1. Germline CDR1 LNHDA, CDR2 SQIVND (reference sequence). Trimming at V came to 7 bases and at J to 8 bases, leaving 7 bases not matched to a gene. The CDR3 has 13 residues. CDR3 nucleotide sequence: TGTGCCAGTACCAACGGACAGGGGGTAGGCTACACCTTC. Protein sequence: CASTNGQGVGYTF. Full variable domain (rest looked up from reference TRBV19 and TRBJ1-2): DGGITQSPKYLFRKEGQNVTLSCEQNLNHDAMYWYRQDPGQGLRLIYYSQIVNDFQKGDIAEGYSVSREKKESFPLTVTSAQKNPTAFYLCASTNGQGVGYTFGSGTRLTVV.

The chain uses TRBV25-1 and TRBJ2-7; 11 bases match TRBD1. The germline gives CDR1 MGHDK, CDR2 SYGVNS. The V and J ends lost 4 bases and 3 bases, in that order; junction bases with no gene match: 5. This CDR3 has 15 residues. CDR3 nucleotides: TGTGCCAGCAGTGCAGGGACAGGGGGAATCTACGAGCAGTACTTC. Translation: CASSAGTGGIYEQYF.

CDR3 nucleotide sequence: TGTGCCAGCAGTTCTCCGGGGGGCCTAGACGGCGATGAGCAGTTCTTC. This codes for CASSSPGGLDGDEQFF. The V and J genes are TRBV28 and TRBJ2-1; a possible D gene is TRBD2 (7 bases). The V gene's germline CDR1 is MDHEN and CDR2 SYDVKM. The CDR3 spans 16 residues. V was shortened by 4 bases and J by 8 bases, with 21 bases between the two germline ends.

The chain recombines TRBV5-4 with TRBJ1-3, with D tentatively TRBD1 (5 bases). With 2 bases removed from V and 8 bases from J, the gap between germline ends came to 8 bases. CDR1 and CDR2 from the germline V gene are SGHNT and YYREEE (reference sequence). CDR3 size: 12 residues. CDR3 in DNA: TGTGCCAGCAGCTTTCGGGGGGACACCATATATTTT. Translated, it gives CASSFRGDTIYF.

The V call is TRBV19, the J call TRBJ2-1, with 8 nucleotides matching TRBD2. V lost 0 bases and J lost 7; bases outside the gene matches: 8. The CDR3 loop spans 16 amino acids. Germline V gene sequence: CDR1 LNHDA, CDR2 SQIVND (reference sequence). The CDR3: CASSIDPAGVFNEQFF. In nucleotides, the CDR3 is TGTGCCAGTAGTATAGATCCAGCGGGGGTTTTTAATGAGCAGTTCTTC.

The V gene is TRBV6-6, the J gene TRBJ2-3; TRBD2 matches at 7 bases. The CDR3 is made up of 17 amino acids. CDR1 is MNHNY and CDR2 is SVGAGI in the germline V gene (reference sequence). The trim removed 5 bases at V and 0 bases at J, leaving 11 bases unmatched. DNA of the CDR3: TGTGCCAGCAGTCGCCAGGCAGCGGGGCTGAGCACAGATACGCAGTATTTT. The encoded protein is CASSRQAAGLSTDTQYF.

The rearrangement joins TRBV7-2 to TRBJ2-2; D is ambiguous. In germline, CDR1 is SGHTA, CDR2 FQGNSA. This CDR3 has 12 residues. V dropped 6 bases and J dropped 3 bases, with 5 bases sitting between them. In DNA form, the CDR3 reads TGTGCCAGCAGTCAGGACACCGGGGAGCTGTTTTTT. Translated, it gives CASSQDTGELFF.

The genes are TRBV6-5 and TRBJ1-2; TRBD1 might be the D (6 bases). This CDR3 has 15 amino acids. Looked up from germline, CDR1 is MNHEY and CDR2 is SVGAGI. Trimming stripped 4 bases from V and 4 bases from J, with 16 bases between. CDR3 amino acids: CASSSSGAPSYGYTF. The CDR3 bases are TGTGCCAGCAGTTCCTCAGGGGCGCCAAGCTATGGCTACACCTTC.

The CDR3, as DNA: TGTGCCAGCAGTTACTCTAGGGGAAACGAGCAGTACTTC. Amino acid sequence: CASSYSRGNEQYF. The rearrangement joins TRBV6-5 to TRBJ2-7, with TRBD1 as a possible D gene (5 bases). This CDR3 has 13 amino acids. V was clipped by 0 bases and J by 5 bases, with 8 bases between them. CDR1 MNHEY and CDR2 SVGAGI come from the germline V gene.

Notes on this clone: This specimen includes other DNA sequences encoding the same CDR3. The chain recombines TRBV2 with TRBJ1-5; perhaps TRBD1 as D (6 bases). CDR3 length: 13 residues. Trimming took 6 bases from V and 4 from J, leaving 10 bases between them. CDR1 and CDR2 (germline): SNHLY, FYNNEI. DNA of the CDR3: TGTGCCAGCAGCGGTACAGGGAATCAGCCCCAGCATTTT. Protein product: CASSGTGNQPQHF.

This rearrangement joins TRBV12-3 or TRBV12-4 to TRBJ1-4; no clear D. This CDR3 is built from 13 residues. Trimming pared 3 bases from V and 5 bases from J, leaving 7 bases between. This CDR3 is CASSFSGNEKLFF. Here the CDR3 DNA reads TGTGCCAGCAGTTTTTCGGGGAATGAAAAACTGTTTTTT.

The chain employs TRBV5-1 and TRBJ1-4; D is uncertain. V lost 0 bases, J lost 2 bases, and 8 bases lay in between. Germline CDR1 reads SGHRS; CDR2 reads YFSETQ. CDR3 size: 15 residues. The CDR3, as DNA: TGCGCCAGCAGCTTGGAGTCACGGACTAATGAAAAACTGTTTTTT. Translation gives CASSLESRTNEKLFF.

This clone was observed a handful of times. This chain joins TRBV28 and TRBJ2-1; 7 bases line up with TRBD1. This CDR3 contains 11 residues. The junction had 2 bases not matched to a gene; V was cut back by 7 bases and J by 8 bases. Germline CDR1 is MDHEN and CDR2 is SYDVKM. CDR3 protein: CASTTGDEQFF. The CDR3 region has the DNA TGTGCCAGCACCACAGGGGATGAGCAGTTCTTC.

The chain employs TRBV7-2 and TRBJ2-2; TRBD2 might be the D (6 bases). V lost 4 bases, J lost 2 bases, and 14 bases lay in between. CDR1 is SGHTA and CDR2 is FQGNSA in the germline V gene. The CDR3 contains 16 residues. The CDR3 nucleotides read TGTGCCAGCAGCTACCTGGGAGGTGGAAACACCGGGGAGCTGTTTTTT. Amino acid sequence: CASSYLGGGNTGELFF.

This chain joins TRBV6-5 and TRBJ2-5; 7 nucleotides match TRBD1. V lost 6 bases and J lost 4; bases outside the gene matches: 8. Germline CDR1 is MNHEY and CDR2 is SVGAGI. This CDR3 contains 14 residues. In DNA, the CDR3 is TGTGCCAGCAGATCGATGACAGGGCGAGAGACCCAGTACTTC. Its translation: CASRSMTGRETQYF.

V gene TRBV5-6 combines with J gene TRBJ1-2; TRBD1 aligns across 7 bases. The CDR3 contains 14 residues. Germline V lookup: CDR1 SGHDT, CDR2 YYEEEE. The ends lost 4 bases at V and 8 bases at J; junction bases unmatched: 11. CDR3: CASSLQGSEPGYTF. The CDR3 coding sequence is TGTGCCAGCAGCCTACAGGGGTCAGAGCCAGGCTACACCTTC.

The chain has TRBV5-1 and TRBJ2-2, with D perhaps matching TRBD2 (7 bases). The CDR3 loop spans 17 amino acids. V was trimmed by 0 bases and J by 0 bases, leaving 12 bases between them. Germline values: CDR1 SGHRS, CDR2 YFSETQ. The CDR3 here is CASSLEGGLPNTGELFF. The CDR3 coding sequence is TGCGCCAGCAGCTTGGAAGGGGGACTACCGAACACCGGGGAGCTGTTTTTT.

The rearrangement joins TRBV7-6 to TRBJ2-1; D call uncertain. The CDR3 is 14 amino acids. Looked up from germline, CDR1 is SGHVS and CDR2 is FNYEAQ. V was shortened by 5 bases and J by 6 bases, with 14 bases between the two germline ends. As DNA, the CDR3 is TGTGCCAGCAGCGCCACAACGATTGGCAATGAGCAGTTCTTC. It translates to CASSATTIGNEQFF.

The chain links TRBV2 to TRBJ2-5; TRBD2 matches 7 bases. Germline values: CDR1 SNHLY, CDR2 FYNNEI. The CDR3 runs 13 residues. V was clipped by 6 bases and J by 5 bases; unmatched bases: 6. The CDR3 coding sequence is TGTGCCAGCAGGGGCTACGGGAGGGAGACCCAGTACTTC. Encoded protein: CASRGYGRETQYF.

The chain employs TRBV7-9 and TRBJ1-1; the match to TRBD1 covers 7 bases. Germline CDR1 is SEHNR and CDR2 is FQNEAQ (reference sequence). The CDR3 loop spans 16 amino acids. The V gene end was trimmed by 0 bases and the J gene end by 0 bases; junction bases not matched to a gene: 4. This chain's CDR3 is CASSLAGQRMNTEAFF. CDR3 sequence (DNA): TGTGCCAGCAGCTTAGCGGGACAGCGGATGAACACTGAAGCTTTCTTT.

The chain employs TRBV30 and TRBJ2-7; D is undetermined. Trimming took 4 bases from V and 2 from J, leaving 9 bases between them. The CDR3 contains 12 residues. CDR1 and CDR2 (germline): GTSNPN, SVGIG (reference sequence). The CDR3 coding sequence is TGTGCCTGGAAAACGAGCACCTACGAGCAGTACTTC. Its translation is CAWKTSTYEQYF.

The chain links TRBV6-5 to TRBJ2-5, with 8 nucleotides matching TRBD2. The CDR3 has 13 residues. Germline CDR1 reads MNHEY; CDR2 reads SVGAGI. V dropped 10 bases and J dropped 5; count of bases not matched to a gene: 9. This CDR3 reads CATSGGPWETQYF. DNA of the CDR3: TGTGCCACCTCGGGGGGGCCATGGGAGACCCAGTACTTC.

V is TRBV19 and J is TRBJ2-3; no clear D gene. This CDR3 spans 13 amino acids. The germline V gene encodes CDR1 LNHDA and CDR2 SQIVND (reference sequence). The V end was cut by 6 bases, the J end by 5 bases, with 12 bases between. The CDR3 coding sequence is TGTGCCAGTAGCCCCTCCGAGGAAGATACGCAGTATTTT. Residues: CASSPSEEDTQYF.

This clone was observed a few times. The chain joins TRBV6-2 or TRBV6-3 to TRBJ1-5, with a tentative D call TRBD1 (6 bases). The length of the CDR3 is 16 residues. V lost 5 bases to trimming and J lost 4 bases, with 18 bases between them. Per germline, CDR1 MNHEY and CDR2 SVGEGT. DNA of the CDR3: TGTGCCAGCAGTCACGCCCCGGACAGCTTAAATCAGCCCCAGCATTTT. This encodes CASSHAPDSLNQPQHF.

The CDR3 here is CAISPGQMNTEAFF. The CDR3, as DNA: TGTGCCATCAGTCCCGGACAGATGAACACTGAAGCTTTCTTT. The chain is built from TRBV10-3 and TRBJ1-1; D may be TRBD1 (6 bases). Trimming stripped 5 bases from V and 0 bases from J, with 10 bases between. The CDR3 has 14 residues. Germline V gene data show CDR1 as ENHRY and CDR2 as SYGVKD.